The 6 T cell receptor beta chains presented below share a single source sample, sequenced in a study of control samples from healthy donors and cancer patients. Sequencing used immunoSEQ multiplex PCR; TCRdb keeps in-frame clones, though not all of them. The sample consists of around 43,000 clones, roughly 90% of them appearing once. The sequencing sample was made of blood. Every receptor here comes from a woman aged 45-60 years in good health.

J is TRBJ1-5 and V is TRBV6-6; no firm D call. The CDR3 sequence is 17 residues long. The germline CDR1 and CDR2 sequences are MNHNY and SVGAGI (reference sequence). V dropped 5 bases and J dropped 0 bases, with 17 bases sitting between them. CDR3 loop: CASSRRQSDHSNQPQHF. The CDR3 DNA follows: TGTGCCAGCAGTCGCCGCCAGTCTGACCATAGCAATCAGCCCCAGCATTTT.

V gene TRBV7-9 combines with J gene TRBJ1-4, with 7 nucleotides matching TRBD1. The CDR3 is made up of 16 amino acids. CDR1 SEHNR and CDR2 FQNEAQ come from the germline V gene (reference sequence). Trimming cost V 5 bases and J 2 bases; bases outside gene matches: 8. The CDR3 nucleotides read TGTGCCAGCAGCCTAGGGACAGTCAACACTAATGAAAAACTGTTTTTT. As protein: CASSLGTVNTNEKLFF.

The chain is built from TRBV5-1 and TRBJ1-1; D is perhaps TRBD1 (6 bases). The CDR3 has 14 amino acids. Germline CDR1 SGHRS, CDR2 YFSETQ. Trimming shortened V by 0 bases and J by 1 base, and 7 bases separated the two germline ends. The DNA of the CDR3 is TGCGCCAGCAGCTTGGACAGGGCGAACACTGAAGCTTTCTTT. Protein: CASSLDRANTEAFF.

This sequence joins TRBV9 and TRBJ2-5, with 10 bases lining up with TRBD1. After removal of 4 bases from V and 4 bases from J, the junction contained 7 bases not matched to a gene. This CDR3 region has 15 residues. Per germline, CDR1 SGDLS and CDR2 YYNGEE. The CDR3 sequence: CASSTRRDRGETQYF. CDR3 in DNA: TGTGCCAGCAGCACCAGACGGGACAGGGGAGAGACCCAGTACTTC.

V gene TRBV7-9 combines with J gene TRBJ1-1; perhaps TRBD1 as D (6 bases). CDR3 length equals 16 residues. Germline V gene lookup returns CDR1 SEHNR and CDR2 FQNEAQ (reference sequence). The V end lost 5 bases, the J end lost 1 base, and 17 bases lay between the germline ends. The CDR3 reads CASSPGRGGRNTEAFF. DNA for the CDR3: TGTGCCAGCAGCCCAGGCCGAGGGGGGAGGAACACTGAAGCTTTCTTT.

This chain joins TRBV7-8 and TRBJ2-7; either TRBD1 or TRBD2 may fit D (5 bases each). Germline lookup yields CDR1 SGHVS and CDR2 FQNEAQ. V was trimmed by 2 bases and J by 6 bases, leaving 14 bases between them. This CDR3 comprises 14 residues. CDR3 in DNA: TGTGCCAGCAGCTTACGTGAGGGGCCCGTCGAGCAGTACTTC. It translates to CASSLREGPVEQYF.